Listed here are 23 T cell receptor beta chains from one sample, sequenced in a study of long-term antiretroviral therapy in people with HIV. Version v3.0 of the immunoSEQ assay was performed at survey level. Clones were sequenced by immunoSEQ multiplex PCR, and TCRdb holds only the in-frame ones, with some missing. The data show around 20,000 clones, approximately 82% seen once. The material sequenced was unsorted PBMCs, taken 0.5 years after starting antiretroviral therapy. These receptor sequences come from a man between 18 and 35 years old with HIV.

CDR3 amino acids: CASSPQGARGGNEQFF. CDR3 DNA sequence: TGTGCCAGCAGTCCCCAGGGGGCGAGGGGGGGCAATGAGCAGTTCTTC. The rearrangement uses TRBV27 and TRBJ2-1; tentative D call: TRBD1 (8 bases). The CDR3 covers 16 residues. The V and J ends lost 5 bases and 6 bases respectively, with 20 bases between them. Germline V lookup: CDR1 MNHEY, CDR2 SMNVEV (reference sequence).

This sequence joins TRBV28 and TRBJ2-7, with a possible D match to TRBD2 (6 bases). Germline V lookup: CDR1 MDHEN, CDR2 SYDVKM. The length of the CDR3 is 13 residues. V dropped 4 bases and J dropped 0 bases, with 7 bases sitting between them. CDR3 amino acids: CASSSSDSYEQYF. The CDR3 DNA reads as TGTGCCAGCAGTTCTAGCGACTCCTACGAGCAGTACTTC.

This clone is deemed medium-sized. V gene TRBV7-9 combines with J gene TRBJ2-1; D gene unclear. The length of the CDR3 is 14 residues. Germline lookup yields CDR1 SEHNR and CDR2 FQNEAQ (reference sequence). V was clipped by 6 bases and J by 1 base, with 10 bases between them. Here the CDR3 reads CASRPGQSYNEQFF. Written as DNA, the CDR3 is TGTGCCAGCAGGCCAGGTCAATCCTACAATGAGCAGTTCTTC. Variable domain in full (rest from reference TRBV7-9 and TRBJ2-1): DTGVSQNPRHKITKRGQNVTFRCDPISEHNRLYWYRQTLGQGPEFLTYFQNEAQLEKSRLLSDRFSAERPKGSFSTLEIQRTEQGDSAMYLCASRPGQSYNEQFFGPGTRLTVL.

The V gene is TRBV7-2, the J gene TRBJ2-1; D is perhaps TRBD1 or TRBD2 (5 bases each). V lost 7 bases and J lost 0, with 13 bases in between. The CDR3 is made up of 15 amino acids. CDR1 SGHTA and CDR2 FQGNSA come from the germline V gene. The chain's CDR3 is CASTPWGSSYNEQFF. CDR3 nucleotides: TGTGCCAGCACCCCCTGGGGGAGCTCCTACAATGAGCAGTTCTTC.

J is TRBJ2-7 and V is TRBV4-2; D uncertain. V was cut by 3 bases and J by 2 bases, with 17 bases left in between. CDR1 is LGHNA and CDR2 is YNFKEQ in the germline V gene. The CDR3 contains 16 residues. CDR3 DNA sequence: TGTGCCAGCAGCCAGGTCTTAGGCCCCTATACCTACGAGCAGTACTTC. Its translation is CASSQVLGPYTYEQYF.

This chain uses TRBV7-2 with TRBJ1-1; D unresolved. The germline CDR1 and CDR2 sequences are SGHTA and FQGNSA. This CDR3 is built from 15 residues. Trimming took off 3 bases at V and 0 bases at J, with 11 bases between the two ends. The DNA of the CDR3 is TGTGCCAGCAGCTTTCAGGCCGGAGTGAACACTGAAGCTTTCTTT. Residues: CASSFQAGVNTEAFF. Variable domain in full (rest from reference TRBV7-2 and TRBJ1-1): GAGVSQSPSNKVTEKGKDVELRCDPISGHTALYWYRQSLGQGLEFLIYFQGNSAPDKSGLPSDRFSAERTGGSVSTLTIQRTQQEDSAVYLCASSFQAGVNTEAFFGQGTRLTVV.

The V and J genes are TRBV9 and TRBJ2-2, with TRBD2 matching over 7 bases. The length of the CDR3 is 14 residues. Germline V gene data show CDR1 as SGDLS and CDR2 as YYNGEE. V lost 6 bases, J lost 4 bases, and 6 bases stayed unmatched. This chain's CDR3 is CASTNGGGTGELFF. The CDR3 DNA reads as TGTGCCAGCACGAATGGGGGGGGCACCGGGGAGCTGTTTTTT.

The genes are TRBV5-4 and TRBJ1-2; 9 positions match TRBD1. The CDR3 covers 15 residues. V was pared by 1 base and J by 2 bases, with 3 bases of the junction left unmatched. The germline V gene encodes CDR1 SGHNT and CDR2 YYREEE (reference sequence). The CDR3 loop reads CASSLITGGNYGYTF. The CDR3 DNA sequence: TGTGCCAGCAGCTTGATTACAGGGGGCAACTATGGCTACACCTTC.

This sequence joins TRBV5-4 and TRBJ1-1; 7 bases agree with TRBD1. Germline V gene data show CDR1 as SGHNT and CDR2 as YYREEE (reference sequence). The length of the CDR3 is 15 residues. V lost 4 bases to trimming and J lost 1 base; unmatched junction nucleotides: 7. The CDR3 DNA is TGTGCCAGCAGCCCGAATCAGGGGGAGAACACTGAAGCTTTCTTT. The encoded protein is CASSPNQGENTEAFF.

The gene calls are TRBV6-5 and TRBJ1-2; D perhaps matches TRBD1 (5 bases). The CDR3 has 16 residues. Trimming removed 0 bases from V and 2 bases from J, with 13 bases in between. Germline V lookup: CDR1 MNHEY, CDR2 SVGAGI. In nucleotides, the CDR3 is TGTGCCAGCAGTTACTCTGGGGCCAGGAGGAACTATGGCTACACCTTC. This codes for CASSYSGARRNYGYTF.

Details on this clone: This sample includes further DNA sequences coding for the same CDR3. This chain joins TRBV9 and TRBJ1-4; D is perhaps TRBD1 (5 bases). The ends were cut back, 0 bases at V and 7 bases at J, with 10 bases in the middle. CDR3 size: 14 residues. CDR1 SGDLS and CDR2 YYNGEE come from the germline V gene. This CDR3 is CASSVGQGGEKLFF. The CDR3 bases are TGTGCCAGCAGCGTAGGTCAGGGAGGTGAAAAACTGTTTTTT.

The rearrangement joins TRBV25-1 to TRBJ1-4, with a weak D call TRBD1 (5 bases). Between the trimmed V and J ends, which lost 4 bases and 3 bases, there was a span of 15 bases. The germline CDR1 and CDR2 sequences are MGHDK and SYGVNS. CDR3 length equals 16 residues. The CDR3 DNA is TGTGCCAGCAGTGTTGCGCGGGGCTGGGCTAATGAAAAACTGTTTTTT. It specifies CASSVARGWANEKLFF. Full variable domain (outside the CDR3, taken from reference TRBV25-1 and TRBJ1-4): EADIYQTPRYLVIGTGKKITLECSQTMGHDKMYWYQQDPGMELHLIHYSYGVNSTEKGDLSSESTVSRIRTEHFPLTLESARPSHTSQYLCASSVARGWANEKLFFGSGTQLSVL.

The rearrangement links TRBV7-9 to TRBJ1-1; no firm D call. The CDR3 contains 14 residues. Germline V gene sequence: CDR1 SEHNR, CDR2 FQNEAQ (reference sequence). V was cut by 5 bases and J by 0 bases, with 10 bases left in between. The CDR3 sequence: CASSNQAVNTEAFF. In DNA form, the CDR3 reads TGTGCCAGCAGCAATCAAGCGGTGAACACTGAAGCTTTCTTT.

The V gene is TRBV28, the J gene TRBJ2-1, with a possible D match to TRBD2 (5 bases). CDR1 and CDR2 (germline): MDHEN, SYDVKM. This CDR3 spans 13 amino acids. Trimming left V 5 bases short and J 8 bases short, with 13 bases between. CDR3 sequence reads: CASSQDSDDEQFF. CDR3 nucleotides: TGTGCCAGCAGTCAGGACTCCGACGATGAGCAGTTCTTC.

V gene TRBV7-6 combines with J gene TRBJ1-3; D not certain. Between the trimmed V and J ends, which lost 1 base and 0 bases, there was a span of 13 bases. The CDR3 totals 17 residues. The germline gives CDR1 SGHVS, CDR2 FNYEAQ. The CDR3 reads CASSLDYRPSSGNTIYF. The CDR3, as DNA: TGTGCCAGCAGCTTAGACTACCGACCGTCCTCTGGAAACACCATATATTTT.

The chain combines TRBV7-6 with TRBJ2-7; 14 bases are shared with TRBD2. CDR3 length equals 16 residues. Looked up from germline, CDR1 is SGHVS and CDR2 is FNYEAQ. The ends lost 5 bases at V and 1 base at J; junction bases unmatched: 4. The CDR3 protein is CASSAGTSGGSYEQYF. CDR3 bases: TGTGCCAGCAGCGCTGGGACTAGCGGGGGTTCCTACGAGCAGTACTTC.

The chain is built from TRBV6-1 and TRBJ2-1, with TRBD1 matching 7 bases. V trimming: 8 bases; J trimming: 12 bases; junction bases outside the gene matches: 13. The CDR3 covers 13 residues. Germline V gene sequence: CDR1 MNHNS, CDR2 SASEGT. CDR3 sequence reads: CASLSRGQDVQFF. The CDR3 DNA follows: TGTGCCAGCCTTTCGAGAGGACAGGATGTGCAGTTCTTC.

This rearrangement joins TRBV5-4 to TRBJ2-7; D might be TRBD1 (6 bases). V lost 1 base, J lost 0 bases, and 8 bases lay in between. Germline V CDR1 and CDR2: SGHNT, YYREEE (reference sequence). The CDR3 contains 14 residues. CDR3 residues: CASSLTGSSYEQYF. Written as DNA, the CDR3 is TGTGCCAGCAGCTTGACAGGGAGCTCCTACGAGCAGTACTTC. Filled out from reference TRBV5-4 and TRBJ2-7, the complete variable domain reads ETGVTQSPTHLIKTRGQQVTLRCSSQSGHNTVSWYQQALGQGPQFIFQYYREEENGRGNFPPRFSGLQFPNYSSELNVNALELDDSALYLCASSLTGSSYEQYFGPGTRLTVT.

This sequence joins TRBV5-8 and TRBJ1-2, with 10 bases identical to TRBD1. V lost 4 bases, J lost 6 bases, and 9 bases stayed unmatched. This CDR3 comprises 15 residues. The germline gives CDR1 SGHTS, CDR2 YDEGEE. The CDR3 DNA reads as TGTGCCAGCAGCATCCCGGGACAGGGGATGGATGGCTACACCTTC. This encodes CASSIPGQGMDGYTF.

The chain combines TRBV27 with TRBJ1-2, with D unclear. The CDR3 is made up of 13 amino acids. Germline assignment: CDR1 MNHEY and CDR2 SMNVEV (reference sequence). V was trimmed by 5 bases and J by 2 bases, leaving 9 bases between them. DNA of the CDR3: TGTGCCAGCAGTGGGAGAAGGAACTATGGCTACACCTTC. This sequence encodes CASSGRRNYGYTF.

This chain connects TRBV6-5 to TRBJ1-5; tentatively, D is TRBD1 (5 bases). Germline V gene lookup returns CDR1 MNHEY and CDR2 SVGAGI. The CDR3 is 14 amino acids. Trimming stripped 0 bases from V and 7 bases from J, with 10 bases between. CDR3 DNA: TGTGCCAGCAGTTACTCCCTCGGGGCCCAGCCCCAGCATTTT. Translation: CASSYSLGAQPQHF.

The rearrangement links TRBV7-2 to TRBJ1-5; 7 positions agree with TRBD1. CDR1 and CDR2 from the germline V gene are SGHTA and FQGNSA. The CDR3 sequence is 16 residues long. V was pared by 5 bases and J by 2 bases, with 9 bases of the junction left unmatched. CDR3 protein: CASSLSTGTGNQPQHF. In DNA, the CDR3 is TGTGCCAGCAGCCTAAGCACCGGGACAGGCAATCAGCCCCAGCATTTT.

V gene TRBV29-1 combines with J gene TRBJ2-2, with D perhaps assigned TRBD1 or TRBD2 (5 bases each). The CDR3 totals 16 residues. CDR1 is SQVTM, CDR2 ANQGSEA, per germline. V was trimmed by 3 bases and J by 5 bases, leaving 19 bases between them. CDR3 sequence: CSVEFAGRLRTGELFF. CDR3 sequence (DNA): TGCAGCGTTGAGTTTGCAGGGAGATTGAGGACCGGGGAGCTGTTTTTT.